This T cell receptor beta chain was documented in a study of T cell repertoires in cytomegalovirus infection. Study at large: Signatures in public TCR beta sequences pointed to both CMV infection and matching HLA type.

A single record per CDR3 protein comes from TCRdb applying MiXCR to the reads. The sample records about 180,000 distinct CDR3 sequences, approximately 18% being singletons. Study-wide results and limits: The cumulative frequency of public TCR beta families identified carriers of CMV plus the relevant HLA.

This clonotype was observed a few times. Its antigen is not known. From germline, CDR1 is SGHVS and CDR2 FQNEAQ. This CDR3 spans 13 amino acids. With 8 bases removed from V and 2 bases from J, the gap between germline ends came to 13 bases. The chain links TRBV7-8 to TRBJ2-7, with a possible D match to TRBD1 (5 bases). The sample comprised CD8+ T cells from PBMCs. This TCR derives from a human donor in good health (CMV status not recorded). Some clones in this sample may be carry-over from other donors' samples. CDR3 coding DNA: TGTGCCAGCTCAGATAGGGGAACCTACGAGCAGTACTTC. Encoded protein: CASSDRGTYEQYF.